This TCR beta chain emerged from a study of identical twins. Findings of the study overall: Compared with unrelated sharing, twin-shared out-of-frame alpha sequences had more low-probability sequences. Within cord blood, abundant beta clonotypes carried fewer insertions, but memory repertoires showed no such trend.

Trimming cost V 4 bases and J 7 bases; bases outside gene matches: 6. CDR1 and CDR2 from the germline V gene are SGHRS and YFSETQ. The CDR3 extends over 15 amino acids. TCRdb re-analysed the 5' RACE reads in MiXCR, keeping a single row per CDR3 protein. Of about 890,000 distinct CDR3 sequences in the sample, roughly 12% were seen once. This clonotype was observed at least ten times. Its specificity is unknown. The same specimen was also included in a second study, on yellow fever vaccine responses in identical twins.

The chain couples TRBV5-1 to TRBJ2-2; 11 positions agree with TRBD1. Sequencing input: PBMCs. This sequence was found in a woman younger than 35 in good health. CDR3 in amino acids: CASSDRTGGSGELFF. The CDR3 DNA reads TGCGCCAGCAGCGACAGGACAGGGGGCAGCGGGGAGCTGTTTTTT.